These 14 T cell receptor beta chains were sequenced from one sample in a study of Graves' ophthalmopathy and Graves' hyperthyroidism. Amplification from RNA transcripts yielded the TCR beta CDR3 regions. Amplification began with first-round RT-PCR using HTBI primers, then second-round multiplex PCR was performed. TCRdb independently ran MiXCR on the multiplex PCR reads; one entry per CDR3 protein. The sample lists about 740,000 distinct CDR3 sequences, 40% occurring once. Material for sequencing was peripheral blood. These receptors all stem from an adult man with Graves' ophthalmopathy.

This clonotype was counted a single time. CDR3 residues: CSQTENTEAFF. The CDR3 region has the DNA TGCAGCCAGACAGAGAACACTGAAGCTTTCTTT. The chain joins TRBV29-1 to TRBJ1-1; D possibly corresponds to TRBD1 (5 bases). The CDR3 covers 11 residues. Germline CDR1 and CDR2: SQVTM and ANQGSEA. V was pared by 8 bases and J by 1 base, with 8 bases between.

CDR3 region: CASSGTGDGYGYTF. DNA of the CDR3: TGTGCCAGCAGCGGGACAGGGGACGGCTATGGCTACACCTTC. The rearrangement uses TRBV9 and TRBJ1-2; 9 nucleotides match TRBD1. The germline gives CDR1 SGDLS, CDR2 YYNGEE. V lost 3 bases to trimming and J lost 4 bases; unmatched junction nucleotides: 4. This CDR3 spans 14 amino acids. The variable domain in full, with the rest retrieved from reference TRBV9 and TRBJ1-2, is DSGVTQTPKHLITATGQRVTLRCSPRSGDLSVYWYQQSLDQGLQFLIQYYNGEERAKGNILERFSAQQFPDLHSELNLSSLELGDSALYFCASSGTGDGYGYTFGSGTRLTVV.

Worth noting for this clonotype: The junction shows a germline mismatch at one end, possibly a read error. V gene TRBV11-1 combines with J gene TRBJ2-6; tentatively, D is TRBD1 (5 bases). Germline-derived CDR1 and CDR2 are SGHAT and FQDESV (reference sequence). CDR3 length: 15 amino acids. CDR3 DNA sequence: TGTGCCAGCAGCCCGCTTATCTCTGGGGCCAACGTCCTGACTTTT. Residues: CASSPLISGANVLTF. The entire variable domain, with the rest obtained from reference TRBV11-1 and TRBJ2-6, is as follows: EAEVAQSPRYKITEKSQAVAFWCDPISGHATLYWYRQILGQGPELLVQFQDESVVDDSQLPKDRFSAERLKGVDSTLKIQPAELGDSAMYLCASSPLISGANVLTFGAGSRLTVL.

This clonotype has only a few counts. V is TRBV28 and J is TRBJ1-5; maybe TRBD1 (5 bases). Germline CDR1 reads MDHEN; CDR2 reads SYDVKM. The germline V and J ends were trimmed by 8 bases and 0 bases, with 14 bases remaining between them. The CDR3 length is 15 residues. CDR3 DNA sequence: TGTGCCAGCCTAAGGGTAGGGGTTAGCAATCAGCCCCAGCATTTT. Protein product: CASLRVGVSNQPQHF.

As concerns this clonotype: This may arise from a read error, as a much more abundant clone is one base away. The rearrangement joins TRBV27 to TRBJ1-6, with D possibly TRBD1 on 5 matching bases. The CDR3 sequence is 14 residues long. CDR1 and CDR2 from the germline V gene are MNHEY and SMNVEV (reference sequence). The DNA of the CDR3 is TGTGCCTGCAGTACGGGACGGGATAATTCACCCCTCCACTTT. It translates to CACSTGRDNSPLHF.

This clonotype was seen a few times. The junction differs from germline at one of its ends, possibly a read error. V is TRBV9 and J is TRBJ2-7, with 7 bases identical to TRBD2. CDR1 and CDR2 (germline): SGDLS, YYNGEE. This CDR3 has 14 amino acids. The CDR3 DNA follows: TGTACCAGCAGAGATCGGGGGGTGGGAAACGAGCAGTACTTC. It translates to CTSRDRGVGNEQYF.

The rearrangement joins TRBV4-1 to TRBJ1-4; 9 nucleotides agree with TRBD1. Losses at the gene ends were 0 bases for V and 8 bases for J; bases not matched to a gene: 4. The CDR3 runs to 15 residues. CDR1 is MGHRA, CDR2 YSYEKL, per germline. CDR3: CASSQDGQGKEKLFF. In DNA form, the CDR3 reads TGCGCCAGCAGCCAAGATGGACAGGGGAAAGAAAAACTGTTTTTT.

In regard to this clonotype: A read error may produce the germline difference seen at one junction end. CDR3: CASSEGLGHQPQHF. The CDR3 nucleotides are TGTGCCAGCAGTGAGGGCCTGGGGCATCAGCCCCAGCATTTT. The chain employs TRBV24-1 and TRBJ1-5; D possibly corresponds to TRBD1 (5 bases). This CDR3 comprises 14 residues. The germline CDR1 and CDR2 sequences are KGHDR and SFDVKD.

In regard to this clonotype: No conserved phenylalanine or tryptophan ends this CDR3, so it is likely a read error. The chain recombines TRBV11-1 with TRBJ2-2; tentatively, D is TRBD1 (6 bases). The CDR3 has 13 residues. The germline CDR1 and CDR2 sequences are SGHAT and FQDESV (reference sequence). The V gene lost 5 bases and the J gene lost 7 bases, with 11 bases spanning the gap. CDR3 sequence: CASSVTGIGELFL. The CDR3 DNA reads TGTGCCAGCAGCGTCACAGGGATCGGGGAGCTGTTTCTT.

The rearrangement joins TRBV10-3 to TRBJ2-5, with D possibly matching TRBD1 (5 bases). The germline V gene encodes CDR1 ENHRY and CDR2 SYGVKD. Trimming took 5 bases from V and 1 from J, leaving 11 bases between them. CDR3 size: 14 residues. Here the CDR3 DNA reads TGTGCCATCAGTCTGACAGACACCCAAGAGACCCAGTACTTC. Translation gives CAISLTDTQETQYF.

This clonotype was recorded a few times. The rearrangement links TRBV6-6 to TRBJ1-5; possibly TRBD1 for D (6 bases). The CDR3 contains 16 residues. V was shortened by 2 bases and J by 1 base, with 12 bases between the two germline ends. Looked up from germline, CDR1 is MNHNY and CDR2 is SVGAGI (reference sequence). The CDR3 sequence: CASSYEPGASNQPQHF. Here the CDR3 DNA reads TGTGCCAGCAGTTACGAGCCGGGGGCGAGCAATCAGCCCCAGCATTTT.

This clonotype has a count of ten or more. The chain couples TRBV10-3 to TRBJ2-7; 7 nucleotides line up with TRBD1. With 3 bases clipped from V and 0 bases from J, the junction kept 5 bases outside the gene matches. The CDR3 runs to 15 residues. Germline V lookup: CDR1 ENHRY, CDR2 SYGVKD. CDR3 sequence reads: CAISDGTAVSYEQYF. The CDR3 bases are TGTGCCATCAGTGACGGGACAGCAGTCTCCTACGAGCAGTACTTC.

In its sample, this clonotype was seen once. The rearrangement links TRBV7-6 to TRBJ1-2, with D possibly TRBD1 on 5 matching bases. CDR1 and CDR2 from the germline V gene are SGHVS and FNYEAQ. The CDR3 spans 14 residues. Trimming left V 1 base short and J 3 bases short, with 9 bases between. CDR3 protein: CASSLEGQDYGYTF. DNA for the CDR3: TGTGCCAGCAGCTTAGAGGGGCAAGACTATGGCTACACCTTC.

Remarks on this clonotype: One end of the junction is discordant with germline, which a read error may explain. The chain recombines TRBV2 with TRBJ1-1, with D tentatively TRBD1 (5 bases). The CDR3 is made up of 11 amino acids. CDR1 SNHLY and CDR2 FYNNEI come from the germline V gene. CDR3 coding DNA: TGTACCAGCAGACCAGGGATTGAAGCTTTCTTT. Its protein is CTSRPGIEAFF.